This T cell receptor beta chain is from a study of cytomegalovirus exposure and HLA in healthy donors. Background on the study: Assignment to the Caucasian-associated ancestry cluster applied to over 70% of the approximately 360 genotyped donors. Study-level points and caveats: More clonal expansion characterized HLA-associated TCR beta chains than equally common others in a later analysis.

It was with 60 Vbeta and 13 Jbeta primers that the PCR ran. The data were produced by immunoSEQ multiplex PCR, yet TCRdb's version contains in-frame clones alone and is incomplete. In the table there are approximately 170,000 clones, over 80% of which are singletons. As for this clone: As yet, its antigen is unknown.

Trimming left V 2 bases short and J 2 bases short, with 9 bases between. Germline CDR1 and CDR2: KGHSH and LQKENI. The CDR3 extends over 14 amino acids. The chain uses TRBV18 and TRBJ2-5; possible D gene TRBD1, 5 bases. This TCR was sampled from a boy younger than 10 in good health and CMV-seronegative. Sequences were obtained from PBMCs. CDR3 amino acids: CASSPIGQQETQYF. The CDR3 nucleotides read TGTGCCAGCTCACCAATTGGACAACAAGAGACCCAGTACTTC.